The 14 T cell receptor beta chains presented below share a single source sample, sequenced in a study of blood T cell repertoires in COVID-19. Assay: immunoSEQ multiplex PCR; the TCRdb copy retains only in-frame clones and omits some. The profile shows 200,000 or so clones, 80% to 90% of them singletons. The specimen was peripheral blood. Receptor source: a human donor in a cohort sampled during active COVID-19.

As regards this clone: The sample contains more than one DNA sequence encoding this CDR3. The chain is built from TRBV5-1 and TRBJ1-1; D gene unclear. Trimming pared 0 bases from V and 5 bases from J, leaving 11 bases between. Germline-derived CDR1 and CDR2 are SGHRS and YFSETQ. The CDR3 is made up of 14 amino acids. CDR3 residues: CASSLAAGGTEAFF. The CDR3, as DNA: TGCGCCAGCAGCTTGGCCGCAGGCGGGACTGAAGCTTTCTTT.

The chain carries TRBV7-9 and TRBJ1-3, with D possibly TRBD1 on 5 matching bases. Trimming shortened V by 5 bases and J by 4 bases, and 12 bases separated the two germline ends. CDR3 length: 14 residues. CDR1 is SEHNR, CDR2 FQNEAQ, per germline (reference sequence). Here the CDR3 DNA reads TGTGCCAGCAGCAGGAGGGGAGGAGGAAACACCATATATTTT. Translating it yields CASSRRGGGNTIYF.

About this clone itself: The same CDR3 is also encoded by other DNA sequences in this sample. V usage is TRBV4-1 and J usage is TRBJ2-6, with 7 bases aligning to TRBD1. V gave up 4 bases and J gave up 4 bases; unmatched junction bases: 13. The CDR3 contains 18 residues. CDR1 is MGHRA, CDR2 YSYEKL, per germline. The CDR3 loop reads CASSRGRQGVRGANVLTF. The CDR3 bases are TGCGCCAGCAGCCGTGGTAGACAGGGAGTTAGGGGGGCCAACGTCCTGACTTTC.

In this sample, this clone turned up a few times. This CDR3 reads CASSATPGTGELFF. The CDR3 DNA reads TGTGCCAGCAGTGCCACTCCAGGGACCGGGGAGCTGTTTTTT. V gene TRBV6-4 combines with J gene TRBJ2-2, with a possible D match to TRBD1 (5 bases). CDR3 length equals 14 residues. The V gene's germline CDR1 is MRHNA and CDR2 SNTAGT. With 4 bases removed from V and 5 bases from J, the gap between germline ends came to 11 bases.

The J gene is TRBJ2-3, the V gene TRBV7-9, with 9 bases lining up with TRBD2. The CDR3 is 16 residues long. Germline V gene sequence: CDR1 SEHNR, CDR2 FQNEAQ (reference sequence). Germline trimming cut 5 bases from V and 0 bases from J; bases unmatched to any gene: 6. CDR3 nucleotides: TGTGCCAGCAGCCTAACCAGCGGGAGGAGCACAGATACGCAGTATTTT. Translated: CASSLTSGRSTDTQYF.

The chain couples TRBV18 to TRBJ1-5; 10 bases align to TRBD1. The CDR3 totals 15 residues. Trimming cost V 3 bases and J 3 bases; bases outside gene matches: 2. Germline values: CDR1 KGHSH, CDR2 LQKENI. The CDR3 nucleotides are TGTGCCAGCTCACCCGGGACAGGGGACAATCAGCCCCAGCATTTT. This codes for CASSPGTGDNQPQHF.

This chain joins TRBV6-1 and TRBJ2-3, with D perhaps matching TRBD1 (5 bases). The CDR3 is made up of 16 amino acids. The germline V and J ends were trimmed by 1 base and 3 bases, with 14 bases remaining between them. Germline lookup yields CDR1 MNHNS and CDR2 SASEGT. CDR3 DNA: TGTGCCAGCAGTGAAGGTTTAGGGGCCATGACAGATACGCAGTATTTT. Its protein is CASSEGLGAMTDTQYF.

The chain combines TRBV5-1 with TRBJ2-1; 7 bases align to TRBD2. The J segment lost 0 bases and the V segment lost 6 bases, leaving 3 bases of the junction unmatched. CDR1 is SGHRS, CDR2 YFSETQ, per germline. The CDR3 contains 14 residues. CDR3 loop: CASTAGNSYNEQFF. The CDR3 region has the DNA TGCGCCAGCACAGCGGGGAACTCCTACAATGAGCAGTTCTTC.

The V gene is TRBV2, the J gene TRBJ2-2, with no clear D. The CDR3 loop spans 14 amino acids. Germline CDR1 and CDR2: SNHLY and FYNNEI. The V end lost 7 bases, the J end lost 1 base, and 10 bases lay between the germline ends. The CDR3 loop reads CASISLVNTGELFF. CDR3 bases: TGTGCCAGCATCTCCTTAGTGAACACCGGGGAGCTGTTTTTT.

The chain links TRBV20-1 to TRBJ2-1; TRBD2 aligns across 7 bases. The V gene's germline CDR1 is DFQATT and CDR2 SNEGSKA (reference sequence). With 3 bases clipped from V and 3 bases from J, the junction kept 17 bases outside the gene matches. The CDR3 extends over 18 amino acids. In DNA form, the CDR3 reads TGCAGTGCTAGTGCAGGCTGGGAGGGCCCCCGCGTCTACAATGAGCAGTTCTTC. It specifies CSASAGWEGPRVYNEQFF.

The chain recombines TRBV19 with TRBJ1-6, with unresolved D. Germline V gives CDR1 LNHDA, CDR2 SQIVND (reference sequence). Trimming left V 0 bases short and J 9 bases short, with 12 bases between. This CDR3 spans 15 amino acids. The CDR3 loop is CASSIEESSTSPLHF. CDR3 DNA sequence: TGTGCCAGTAGTATAGAGGAGAGCTCAACTTCACCCCTCCACTTT.

The chain recombines TRBV5-1 with TRBJ2-6; no definite D call. This CDR3 has 14 amino acids. Between the trimmed V and J ends, which lost 2 bases and 0 bases, there was a span of 3 bases. Germline V lookup: CDR1 SGHRS, CDR2 YFSETQ. The chain's CDR3 is CASSFNSGANVLTF. DNA of the CDR3: TGCGCCAGCAGCTTCAACTCTGGGGCCAACGTCCTGACTTTC.

The rearrangement links TRBV4-2 to TRBJ1-4, with 11 bases matching TRBD1. Germline V gene lookup returns CDR1 LGHNA and CDR2 YNFKEQ. Trimming removed 0 bases from V and 3 bases from J; junction bases left unmatched: 9. This CDR3 is built from 19 residues. CDR3 loop: CASSQDQRTGGSANEKLFF. The CDR3 DNA reads TGTGCCAGCAGCCAAGATCAAAGGACAGGGGGCTCCGCTAATGAAAAACTGTTTTTT.

The rearrangement uses TRBV7-8 and TRBJ1-5; D remains unclear. CDR1 is SGHVS, CDR2 FQNEAQ, per germline. V was pared by 0 bases and J by 4 bases, with 13 bases between. There are 16 residues in the CDR3. CDR3 sequence reads: CASSLARSAANQPQHF. The CDR3 coding sequence is TGTGCCAGCAGCTTAGCGAGGTCGGCAGCAAATCAGCCCCAGCATTTT.